The T cell receptor (beta chain) described here comes from a study of shared clonotypes between healthy human individuals. This CDR3 region has 13 residues. Germline CDR1 reads MGHRA; CDR2 reads YSYEKL. The V and J ends lost 1 base and 6 bases respectively, with 7 bases between them. Naivety among CD8 cells was defined by CD45RO negativity and positive CCR7 selection, thereby excluding terminally differentiated effector memory CD45RA+ cells. Deep level was the assay's run setting. Libraries were prepared by immunoSEQ multiplex PCR; TCRdb keeps only in-frame clonotypes and omits some of them. Here the sample spans 750,000 to 1,000,000 clones, around 92% being singletons.

Sample: naive CD8+ T cells sorted from blood. The chain links TRBV4-1 to TRBJ1-5; tentatively, D is TRBD1 (5 bases). The sequence was obtained from a man aged 25 to 45 in good health. CDR3 region: CASSQGDGQPQHF. Here the CDR3 DNA reads TGCGCCAGCAGCCAAGGGGACGGTCAGCCCCAGCATTTT.